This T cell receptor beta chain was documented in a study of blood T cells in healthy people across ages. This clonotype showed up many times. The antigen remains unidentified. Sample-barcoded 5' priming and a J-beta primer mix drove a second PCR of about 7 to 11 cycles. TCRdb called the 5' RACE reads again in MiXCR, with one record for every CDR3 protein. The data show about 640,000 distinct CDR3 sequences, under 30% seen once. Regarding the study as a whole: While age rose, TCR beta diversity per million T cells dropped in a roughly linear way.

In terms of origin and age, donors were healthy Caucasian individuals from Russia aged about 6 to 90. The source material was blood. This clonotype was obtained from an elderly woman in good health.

The CDR3 DNA follows: TGTGCCAGCAGTTATTTGGGACTTCGGGGCACAGATACGCAGTATTTT. Translating it yields CASSYLGLRGTDTQYF. The chain joins TRBV6-6 to TRBJ2-3, with D possibly TRBD2 on 6 matching bases. The CDR3 spans 16 residues. Germline assignment: CDR1 MNHNY and CDR2 SVGAGI (reference sequence). The V and J ends lost 3 bases and 1 base respectively, with 14 bases between them.